This T cell receptor beta chain is from a study of T cells in Graves' hyperthyroidism and ophthalmopathy (dated by TCRdb to between 2018 and 2021). For context, the study as a whole: Peripheral blood was collected at initial diagnosis, before any treatment. TCR V-J signatures able to tell the groups apart were searched for in a discovery cohort of around 95 patients, of whom more than 40 had Graves' ophthalmopathy and some 60 had stable Graves' hyperthyroidism. Whether ophthalmopathy could be predicted prospectively was tested in an independent validation cohort made up of roughly 19 hyperthyroidism patients plus 17 patients who later progressed to ophthalmopathy. The 100 discovery patients were randomly split 7:3 into training and test sets. In addition, the study compared T-cell repertoires in thyroid tissue and in blood from roughly six Graves' hyperthyroidism patients. After blood sampling, hyperthyroidism patients were treated with methimazole at a starting dose of 30 mg daily, and ophthalmopathy patients were treated with high-dose intravenous methylprednisolone. The paper describes TCR Vbeta CDR3 sequencing of 120 to 150 peripheral blood samples, made up of 43 ophthalmopathy patients, roughly 72 hyperthyroidism patients and 17 progressor patients.

The hyperthyroidism patients were between 18 and 65 years old and newly diagnosed, with a disease duration of less than 2 months. Patients with uncontrolled infections, other autoimmune diseases, pregnancy or lactation were excluded. Diagnoses were established on the basis of clinical symptoms, serum thyroxine and TRAb, thyroid ultrasound, and orbital computed tomography. For progressor patients, blood was drawn at the first diagnosis of hyperthyroidism, before any ophthalmopathy symptoms had appeared. Ficoll-Paque density gradient centrifugation was used to isolate PBMCs from 10 ml of fresh peripheral blood. Progressor patients were initially diagnosed with Graves' hyperthyroidism and developed ophthalmopathy during follow-up. Total RNA was extracted using Trizol reagent, and RNA quality was assessed on an Agilent 2100 Bioanalyzer. CDR1 LGHDT and CDR2 YNNKEL were looked up in the germline V gene (reference sequence). The CDR3 has 15 amino acids, counting the end cysteine and phenylalanine. Only CDR3 DNA is held: 45 bases, read in frame from base 1. For this chain, trimming is 2 bases at the V end and 6 bases at the J end, and the number of junction bases without a gene match is 5.

This clonotype has a handful of counts. The antigen this receptor binds is unknown. Base qualities are not recorded, but no much larger clone differs from it by a single base. The paper as a whole reports these results and caveats: During validation, the model predicted progression to ophthalmopathy a median of approximately 7 months ahead of onset, with almost 71% sensitivity and 72% to 80% specificity. A 13 V-J signature model separated ophthalmopathy from stable hyperthyroidism, with 87.88% sensitivity and about 81% specificity in cross-validation and 80%/75% in testing. Blood samples also contained most of the expanded thyroid clonotypes (frequency above 0.001), which suggests that blood repertoires may reflect thyroid immune responses. Sample size was not statistically predetermined, and investigators were not blinded to group allocation.

TCR beta CDR3 regions were amplified from RNA transcripts. The TCR CDR3 was subjected to a first round of RT-PCR using the HTBI primer set and the Qiagen OneStep RT-PCR kit. Libraries were constructed in a second round of multiplex PCR, after which size selection and purification were performed. The libraries were sequenced on an Illumina HiSeq2000 using paired-end 100 bp reads. On the study's bioinformatics: SOAPnuke was used to process the raw data, with reads discarded if the reads contained adapters or uncalled bases, had a mean Phred below 15, or lacked an exact constant-primer or identifier match. High-quality paired reads were merged with COPE v1.2.5, and unique nucleotide sequences were defined as clonotypes. MiTCR v1.1 was used to align clonotypes to the IMGT TRBV, TRBD and TRBJ reference segments. Only V-J combinations with frequency above 0.0001, covering 99% to 99.2% of repertoires, were analysed. A TCS score was defined as the ratio of F50 (clonal expansion) to E x V (chaos), with BLOSUM62-based TCRdist applied between CDR3 peptides within each V-J. Welch's t-statistics and random forest reduced fewer than 600 V-J features to roughly 13, which were used in a naive Bayes classifier (R e1071). TCRdb handled the public reads itself, with Q25 trimming in fastp and clone calling in MiXCR, and kept productive beta chains. Each record represents a unique CDR3 protein, reported with the most common genes and DNA among its rows. These V and J calls rely on TCRdb rather than the paper's analysis. Recorded for this sample are hundreds of thousands of distinct CDR3 sequences; over 15% of them occurred a single time. The leading ten clones occupy approximately 15% of the sample.

The V and J genes are TRBV3-1 and TRBJ2-3; 10 of the junction bases match TRBD2. Sample: blood. This TCR was sampled from a woman between 45 and 60 years old with Graves' hyperthyroidism that later progressed to Graves' ophthalmopathy. The CDR3 reads CASSQLAGGRDTQYF. The sequence in DNA is TGTGCCAGCAGCCAATTAGCGGGGGGCAGGGATACGCAGTATTTT.